The clone carrying this T cell receptor beta chain was detected ten times or more. Its antigen is not identified. The data originate from a study of neurological immune-mediated disorders. Across the whole study: Among about 34 multiple sclerosis patients, some 31 were relapsing-remitting and 3 were secondary progressive. Study-level results: The study found the most TCR clonal expansion in HTLV-1-associated myelopathy and the least in multiple sclerosis, below healthy controls.

This CDR3 is built from 13 residues. The V gene lost 2 bases and the J gene lost 6 bases, with 10 bases spanning the gap. Germline V gives CDR1 SGHRS, CDR2 YFSETQ. The cDNA came from 5'RACE, which used 10-nucleotide random UMIs. The output of every sequencing run exceeded 170 million TCR-beta sequences, derived from 15-18 subjects. Using its own MiXCR run on the 5' RACE reads, TCRdb lists one record per CDR3 protein. The sample has approximately 60,000 distinct CDR3 sequences, 3% to 4% seen once; the top ten hold under 3.5%. The receptor was derived from a woman aged 30 to 39 with multiple sclerosis. The rearrangement joins TRBV5-1 to TRBJ2-3, with no clear D. Sequencing was done on a sample of PBMCs. This CDR3 reads CASSFPGGDTQYF. In DNA form, the CDR3 reads TGCGCCAGCAGCTTCCCGGGCGGCGATACGCAGTATTTT. Supplemented by reference TRBV5-1 and TRBJ2-3, the full variable domain reads KAGVTQTPRYLIKTRGQQVTLSCSPISGHRSVSWYQQTPGQGLQFLFEYFSETQRNKGNFPGRFSGRQFSNSRSEMNVSTLELGDSALYLCASSFPGGDTQYFGPGTRLTVL.